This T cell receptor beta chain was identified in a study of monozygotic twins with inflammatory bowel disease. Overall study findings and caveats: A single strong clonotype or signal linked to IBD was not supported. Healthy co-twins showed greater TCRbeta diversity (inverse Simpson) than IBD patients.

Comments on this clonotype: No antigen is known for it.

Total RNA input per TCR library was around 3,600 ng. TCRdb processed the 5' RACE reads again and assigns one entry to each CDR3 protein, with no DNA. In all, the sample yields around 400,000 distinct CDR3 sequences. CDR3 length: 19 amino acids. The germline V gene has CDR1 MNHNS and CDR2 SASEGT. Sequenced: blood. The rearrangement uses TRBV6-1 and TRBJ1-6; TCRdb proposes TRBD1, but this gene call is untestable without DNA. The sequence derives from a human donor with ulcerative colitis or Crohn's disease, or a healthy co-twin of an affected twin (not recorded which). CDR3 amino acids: CASSASGTGGPLRNSPLHF.